Following are 20 T cell receptor beta chains from one sample sequenced in a study of blood T cell repertoires in COVID-19. Measured with immunoSEQ multiplex PCR; TCRdb has only the in-frame clones, and not every one. The sample contains some 140,000 clones, about 76% of which appear only once. The sequencing input was peripheral blood. The receptor set was obtained from an elderly man with acute or convalescent COVID-19.

In DNA, the CDR3 is TGTGCCAGTAGTCCGGCCGGGACAGAAGGTTCACCCCTCCACTTT. This sequence encodes CASSPAGTEGSPLHF. V gene TRBV19 combines with J gene TRBJ1-6; 7 bases map to TRBD1. CDR1 is LNHDA and CDR2 is SQIVND in the germline V gene (reference sequence). The CDR3 contains 15 residues. J was trimmed by 9 bases and V by 5 bases; bases with no gene match: 10.

J is TRBJ2-7 and V is TRBV4-3, with D possibly being TRBD2 (6 bases). Germline values: CDR1 LGHNA, CDR2 YSLEER. The CDR3 is 15 amino acids. Trimming left V 0 bases short and J 5 bases short, with 14 bases between. CDR3 DNA: TGCGCCAGCAGCCAAGATAAGGGGAGGAAGGACGAGCAGTACTTC. Translated: CASSQDKGRKDEQYF.

The rearrangement uses TRBV7-9 and TRBJ2-4, with D unclear. Trimming pared 5 bases from V and 0 bases from J, leaving 8 bases between. The CDR3 loop spans 14 amino acids. Germline V lookup: CDR1 SEHNR, CDR2 FQNEAQ (reference sequence). The DNA of the CDR3 is TGTGCCAGCAGCCCAGATCTAGCCAAAAACATTCAGTACTTC. Translated: CASSPDLAKNIQYF.

This clone occurred a few times. The rearrangement joins TRBV6-6 to TRBJ1-3, with D possibly being TRBD1 (6 bases). The germline gives CDR1 MNHNY, CDR2 SVGAGI (reference sequence). V lost 11 bases to trimming and J lost 0 bases, with 8 bases between them. This CDR3 has 12 amino acids. CDR3 nucleotides: TGTGCCGTACAGGGCTCTGGAAACACCATATATTTT. Its protein is CAVQGSGNTIYF.

This clone was counted a single time. CDR3 in DNA: TGTGCCAGCAGCCCCGCCCAGGGCATTAGTTCACCCCTCCACTTT. Its translation is CASSPAQGISSPLHF. The chain links TRBV3-1 (or the pseudogene TRBV3-2) to TRBJ1-6; D perhaps matches TRBD1 (5 bases). V lost 4 bases to trimming and J lost 9 bases, with 16 bases between them. This CDR3 has 15 residues. Per the germline V gene, CDR1 is LGHDT and CDR2 is YNNKEL (reference sequence).

The rearrangement links TRBV18 to TRBJ2-5, with D possibly matching TRBD2 (5 bases). The V gene's germline CDR1 is KGHSH and CDR2 LQKENI. The V end lost 2 bases, the J end lost 5 bases, and 12 bases lay between the germline ends. CDR3 size: 14 residues. The CDR3 DNA follows: TGTGCCAGCTCACCAGCGGCACTAGGGGAGACCCAGTACTTC. It codes for CASSPAALGETQYF.

V usage is TRBV6-5 and J usage is TRBJ1-2; 8 nucleotides line up with TRBD1. In germline, CDR1 is MNHEY, CDR2 SVGAGI. The CDR3 runs to 14 residues. V shed 5 bases and J 2 bases; nucleotides not matched to a gene: 4. The CDR3 nucleotides are TGTGCCAGCAGTCCGGACAGGGTGAACTATGGCTACACCTTC. Its protein product is CASSPDRVNYGYTF.

The V gene is TRBV7-9, the J gene TRBJ2-1, with a tentative D call TRBD1 (6 bases). CDR1 is SEHNR, CDR2 FQNEAQ, per germline (reference sequence). V shed 2 bases and J shed 6 bases, with 14 bases lying between them. The CDR3 is 15 amino acids. CDR3 DNA: TGTGCCAGCAGCTTACAGGGGTCTCCGTCCAATGAGCAGTTCTTC. Translating it yields CASSLQGSPSNEQFF.

V is TRBV5-8 and J is TRBJ2-1; 7 nucleotides line up with TRBD1. There are 14 residues in the CDR3. From germline, CDR1 is SGHTS and CDR2 YDEGEE. Trimming removed 5 bases from V and 9 bases from J; junction bases left unmatched: 11. CDR3 loop: CASRRGTVISEQFF. CDR3 DNA: TGTGCCAGCAGAAGAGGGACAGTTATCAGTGAGCAGTTCTTC.

The chain is built from TRBV5-4 and TRBJ2-2; 8 positions match TRBD2. The CDR3 contains 16 residues. Germline V CDR1 and CDR2: SGHNT, YYREEE (reference sequence). V trimming: 4 bases; J trimming: 6 bases; junction bases outside the gene matches: 11. Here the CDR3 DNA reads TGTGCCAGCAGCCCGGAGTCGGGGGGGCTCGCCGGGGAGCTGTTTTTT. This gives the protein CASSPESGGLAGELFF.

The chain links TRBV19 to TRBJ1-6, with D unclear. Trimming left V 6 bases short and J 5 bases short, with 5 bases between. Germline V gene sequence: CDR1 LNHDA, CDR2 SQIVND (reference sequence). The CDR3 consists of 12 residues. DNA for the CDR3: TGTGCCAGTAGCCCGGATAATTCACCCCTCCACTTT. This sequence encodes CASSPDNSPLHF. Full variable domain (missing parts from reference TRBV19 and TRBJ1-6): DGGITQSPKYLFRKEGQNVTLSCEQNLNHDAMYWYRQDPGQGLRLIYYSQIVNDFQKGDIAEGYSVSREKKESFPLTVTSAQKNPTAFYLCASSPDNSPLHFGNGTRLTVT.

J is TRBJ1-6 and V is TRBV6-5; the match to TRBD1 covers 9 bases. Losses at the gene ends were 4 bases for V and 9 bases for J; bases not matched to a gene: 4. CDR3 size: 14 residues. The germline V gene has CDR1 MNHEY and CDR2 SVGAGI. CDR3 region: CASSFRDRASPLHF. In DNA form, the CDR3 reads TGTGCCAGCAGTTTCCGGGACAGGGCTTCACCCCTCCACTTT.

The J gene is TRBJ2-1, the V gene TRBV7-2; TRBD2 matches at 11 bases. The ends lost 1 base at V and 5 bases at J; junction bases unmatched: 10. The CDR3 runs to 18 residues. Germline V gene data show CDR1 as SGHTA and CDR2 as FQGNSA. The CDR3 region has the DNA TGTGCCAGCAGCTTAGGGTCCCTAGCGGGGGGCCCAAACAATGAGCAGTTCTTC. It yields the protein CASSLGSLAGGPNNEQFF.

The chain is built from TRBV19 and TRBJ2-3; tentatively, D is TRBD2 (6 bases). There are 14 residues in the CDR3. CDR1 and CDR2 (germline): LNHDA, SQIVND (reference sequence). V was shortened by 11 bases and J by 4 bases, with 19 bases between the two germline ends. The CDR3 DNA reads as TGTGCCTCTGGGAAATTGGCGGGGCCAGATACGCAGTATTTT. The encoded protein is CASGKLAGPDTQYF.

V and J are TRBV6-2 or TRBV6-3 and TRBJ2-7, with TRBD1 as a possible D gene (6 bases). V was clipped by 4 bases and J by 0 bases, with 7 bases between them. Germline V gives CDR1 MNHEY, CDR2 SVGEGT. The CDR3 spans 13 residues. CDR3 in amino acids: CASSWGHSYEQYF. CDR3 DNA sequence: TGTGCCAGCAGTTGGGGGCACTCCTACGAGCAGTACTTC.

V is TRBV19 and J is TRBJ2-1, with 11 bases identical to TRBD1. The length of the CDR3 is 15 residues. Germline CDR1 and CDR2: LNHDA and SQIVND (reference sequence). V shed 4 bases, J shed 7 bases, and the junction held 6 bases outside the gene matches. The CDR3 coding sequence is TGTGCCAGTAGTACTCCCGGGACAGGGGGGAATGAGCAGTTCTTC. This gives the protein CASSTPGTGGNEQFF.

This clone is medium-sized in the sample. This chain joins TRBV7-9 and TRBJ1-5; D not certain. The germline V and J ends were trimmed by 1 base and 7 bases, with 11 bases remaining between them. The CDR3 has 14 amino acids. CDR1 is SEHNR, CDR2 FQNEAQ, per germline (reference sequence). The CDR3 coding sequence is TGTGCCAGCAGCTTAGGGGCGCAGAGACAGCCCCAGCATTTT. It yields the protein CASSLGAQRQPQHF.

This chain connects TRBV5-5 to TRBJ1-1, with a weak D call TRBD1 (6 bases). This CDR3 is built from 14 residues. The germline V gene has CDR1 SGHKS and CDR2 YYEKEE (reference sequence). With 2 bases removed from V and 6 bases from J, the gap between germline ends came to 14 bases. The CDR3 sequence is CASSLGQGSPEAFF. Written as DNA, the CDR3 is TGTGCCAGCAGCTTAGGGCAGGGGTCCCCTGAAGCTTTCTTT.

The chain employs TRBV7-3 and TRBJ2-3; 9 nucleotides align to TRBD2. Trimming at V came to 5 bases and at J to 4 bases, leaving 13 bases not matched to a gene. Germline lookup yields CDR1 SGHTA and CDR2 FQGTGA. The CDR3 totals 17 residues. This CDR3 reads CASSHQPKTSGSDTQYF. CDR3 nucleotides: TGTGCCAGCAGCCACCAGCCTAAGACTAGCGGTTCAGATACGCAGTATTTT.

DNA for the CDR3: TGTGCCACCAGTGACCGCGGGGGGAAAGCGAACAATGAGCAGTTCTTC. Translation: CATSDRGGKANNEQFF. The genes are TRBV24-1 and TRBJ2-1, with TRBD2 matching 8 bases. J lost 5 bases, V lost 4 bases, and 9 bases had no gene match. There are 16 residues in the CDR3. Germline V gives CDR1 KGHDR, CDR2 SFDVKD.